Listed here are 9 T cell receptor beta chains from one sample, sequenced in a study of blood T cell repertoires in COVID-19. The data were produced by immunoSEQ multiplex PCR, yet TCRdb's version contains in-frame clones alone and is incomplete. The sample lists about 150,000 clones; roughly 84% were seen once. The specimen sequenced was peripheral blood. The receptors come from a human donor in a cohort sampled during active COVID-19.

This chain uses TRBV5-5 with TRBJ1-4; 11 bases are a match to TRBD1. The CDR3 runs 19 residues. The V segment lost 2 bases and the J segment 7 bases; nucleotides outside the gene matches: 16. The germline V gene has CDR1 SGHKS and CDR2 YYEKEE (reference sequence). The CDR3 reads CASSFRLMERTGGFEKLFF. The CDR3 DNA reads TGTGCCAGCAGCTTCCGGCTTATGGAGCGGACAGGGGGCTTTGAAAAACTGTTTTTT.

The CDR3 region has the DNA TGTGCCAGCAGCTTAAGTCAGGGAGGAAGATCACCCCTCCACTTT. Translation gives CASSLSQGGRSPLHF. The V call is TRBV7-3, the J call TRBJ1-6; the D gene is possibly TRBD1 (5 bases). The CDR3 runs to 15 residues. Germline V lookup: CDR1 SGHTA, CDR2 FQGTGA. V dropped 1 base and J dropped 10 bases, with 14 bases sitting between them.

The chain recombines TRBV14 with TRBJ1-2, with D uncertain. Trimming shortened V by 4 bases and J by 8 bases, and 14 bases separated the two germline ends. The CDR3 is made up of 13 amino acids. Germline-derived CDR1 and CDR2 are SGHDN and FVKESK. The CDR3 loop reads CASSRASTEGYTF. The CDR3 coding sequence is TGTGCCAGCAGCCGAGCCTCTACTGAAGGCTACACCTTC.

The chain recombines TRBV5-1 with TRBJ2-7; the D gene is possibly TRBD1 (5 bases). V lost 4 bases to trimming and J lost 3 bases, with 11 bases between them. Germline V gene data show CDR1 as SGHRS and CDR2 as YFSETQ. The CDR3 is 13 amino acids. The CDR3 region is CASSADSLYEQYF. CDR3 nucleotides: TGCGCCAGCAGCGCCGACAGTCTCTACGAGCAGTACTTC.

The chain joins TRBV11-2 to TRBJ2-5; 8 bases match TRBD1. CDR1 SGHAT and CDR2 FQNNGV come from the germline V gene. Trimming removed 5 bases from V and 5 bases from J; junction bases left unmatched: 7. The CDR3 is 14 amino acids. Here the CDR3 reads CASSPSRTGETQYF. The CDR3 DNA reads TGTGCCAGCAGCCCCTCCCGGACAGGGGAGACCCAGTACTTC.

This rearrangement joins TRBV11-3 to TRBJ2-1, with TRBD1 matching over 8 bases. The CDR3 has 15 residues. V was pared by 2 bases and J by 2 bases, with 2 bases of the junction left unmatched. CDR1 SGHNT and CDR2 YENEEA come from the germline V gene. CDR3 residues: CASSLLQGAYNEQFF. For the CDR3, the DNA is TGTGCCAGCAGCTTATTACAGGGGGCCTACAATGAGCAGTTCTTC. Using reference TRBV11-3 and TRBJ2-1 for the parts outside the CDR3, the full variable domain is EAGVVQSPRYKIIEKKQPVAFWCNPISGHNTLYWYLQNLGQGPELLIRYENEEAVDDSQLPKDRFSAERLKGVDSTLKIQPAELGDSAVYLCASSLLQGAYNEQFFGPGTRLTVL.

The chain is built from TRBV19 and TRBJ2-4, with 8 bases that match TRBD1. The trim removed 5 bases at V and 7 bases at J, leaving 13 bases unmatched. CDR1 LNHDA and CDR2 SQIVND come from the germline V gene (reference sequence). The CDR3 sequence is 16 residues long. In DNA, the CDR3 is TGTGCCAGTAGTCTCCGGAAGAGACAGGGGATTAACATTCAGTACTTC. Protein sequence: CASSLRKRQGINIQYF.

The chain has TRBV15 and TRBJ1-1; D not certain. Germline CDR1 reads LNHNV; CDR2 reads YYDKDF (reference sequence). V lost 5 bases and J lost 4, with 14 bases in between. CDR3 length: 14 amino acids. The CDR3: CATSPTLDLTEAFF. The CDR3 bases are TGTGCCACCAGCCCGACATTGGATCTCACTGAAGCTTTCTTT.

The chain uses TRBV11-3 and TRBJ1-6; TRBD1 aligns across 7 bases. V shed 5 bases and J 10 bases; nucleotides not matched to a gene: 5. The CDR3 extends over 13 amino acids. The germline gives CDR1 SGHNT, CDR2 YENEEA. Written as DNA, the CDR3 is TGTGCCAGCAGCCCGGCAGGGGGATCACCCCTCCACTTT. Its translation: CASSPAGGSPLHF.